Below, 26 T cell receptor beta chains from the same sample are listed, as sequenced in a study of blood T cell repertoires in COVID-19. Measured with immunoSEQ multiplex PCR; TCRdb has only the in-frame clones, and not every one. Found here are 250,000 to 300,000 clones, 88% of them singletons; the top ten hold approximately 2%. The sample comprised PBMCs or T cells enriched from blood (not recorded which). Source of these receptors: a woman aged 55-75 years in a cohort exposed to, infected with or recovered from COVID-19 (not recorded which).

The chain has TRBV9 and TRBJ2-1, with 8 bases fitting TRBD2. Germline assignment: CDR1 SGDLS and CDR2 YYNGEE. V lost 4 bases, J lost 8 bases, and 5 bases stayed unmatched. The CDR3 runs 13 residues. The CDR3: CASSPPGGDEQFF. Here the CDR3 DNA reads TGTGCCAGCAGCCCCCCGGGGGGGGATGAGCAGTTCTTC.

CDR3 protein: CASRKTTTSGRAVTQYF. DNA of the CDR3: TGTGCCAGCAGGAAGACTACGACTAGCGGGAGGGCAGTTACGCAGTATTTT. The gene calls are TRBV2 and TRBJ2-3; 14 bases are shared with TRBD2. This CDR3 has 17 amino acids. Germline values: CDR1 SNHLY, CDR2 FYNNEI. Trimming took 6 bases from V and 8 from J; bases not matched to a gene: 13.

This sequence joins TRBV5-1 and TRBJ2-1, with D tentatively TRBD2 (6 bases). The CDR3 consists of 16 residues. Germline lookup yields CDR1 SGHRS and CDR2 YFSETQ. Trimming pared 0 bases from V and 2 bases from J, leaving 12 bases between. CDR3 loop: CASSLGWVAAYNEQFF. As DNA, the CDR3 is TGCGCCAGCAGCTTGGGGTGGGTAGCGGCCTACAATGAGCAGTTCTTC.

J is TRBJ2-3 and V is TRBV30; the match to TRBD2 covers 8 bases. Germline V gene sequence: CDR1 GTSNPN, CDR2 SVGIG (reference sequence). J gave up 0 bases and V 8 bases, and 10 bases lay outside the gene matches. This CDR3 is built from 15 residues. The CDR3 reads CARTKAGGSTDTQYF. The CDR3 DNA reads TGTGCCCGCACTAAGGCGGGAGGTAGCACAGATACGCAGTATTTT.

The CDR3 sequence: CASSVGGRGILTDTQYF. The CDR3 region has the DNA TGTGCCAGCAGCGTAGGGGGTCGCGGGATTCTCACAGATACGCAGTATTTT. This chain joins TRBV9 and TRBJ2-3; perhaps TRBD2 as D (6 bases). Trimming stripped 0 bases from V and 2 bases from J, with 16 bases between. Germline lookup yields CDR1 SGDLS and CDR2 YYNGEE. The CDR3 is made up of 17 amino acids.

The CDR3 DNA sequence: TGTGCCAGCAGCCCCTTGAGCAATGAGCAGTTCTTC. Protein sequence: CASSPLSNEQFF. The V and J genes are TRBV5-4 and TRBJ2-1; no clear D. CDR1 is SGHNT, CDR2 YYREEE, per germline (reference sequence). V lost 4 bases and J lost 6, with 8 bases in between. This CDR3 is 12 amino acids long.

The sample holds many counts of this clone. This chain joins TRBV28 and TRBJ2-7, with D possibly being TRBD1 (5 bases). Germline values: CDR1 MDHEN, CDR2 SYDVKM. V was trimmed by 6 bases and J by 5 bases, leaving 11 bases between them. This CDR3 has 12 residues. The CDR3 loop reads CASRPDSNEQYF. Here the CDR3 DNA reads TGTGCCAGCAGACCCGACAGCAACGAGCAGTACTTC.

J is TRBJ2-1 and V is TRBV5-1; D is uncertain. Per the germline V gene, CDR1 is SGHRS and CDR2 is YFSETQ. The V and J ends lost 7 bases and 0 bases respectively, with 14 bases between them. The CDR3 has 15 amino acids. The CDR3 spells CASRDRESSYNEQFF. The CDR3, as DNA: TGCGCCAGCCGCGATCGAGAAAGCTCCTACAATGAGCAGTTCTTC.

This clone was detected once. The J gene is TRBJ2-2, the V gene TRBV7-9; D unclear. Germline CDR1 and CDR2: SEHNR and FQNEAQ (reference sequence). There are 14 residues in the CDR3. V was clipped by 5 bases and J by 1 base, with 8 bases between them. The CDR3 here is CASSNTRNTGELFF. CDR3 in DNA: TGTGCCAGCAGCAACACCCGGAACACCGGGGAGCTGTTTTTT.

CDR3 amino acids: CAIRQGAAADTQYF. The CDR3 coding sequence is TGTGCCATCAGACAGGGGGCCGCGGCAGATACGCAGTATTTT. The chain joins TRBV2 to TRBJ2-3; 10 bases align to TRBD1. V shed 10 bases, J shed 4 bases, and the junction held 8 bases outside the gene matches. The germline V gene encodes CDR1 SNHLY and CDR2 FYNNEI. There are 14 residues in the CDR3.

CDR3 bases: TGTGCCAGCGACCCGGACAGGGCGGGAAGGGGTCAGCCCCAGCATTTT. It codes for CASDPDRAGRGQPQHF. The rearrangement links TRBV27 to TRBJ1-5; 8 bases map to TRBD1. The CDR3 length is 16 residues. The V gene end was trimmed by 8 bases and the J gene end by 6 bases; junction bases not matched to a gene: 15. Germline values: CDR1 MNHEY, CDR2 SMNVEV (reference sequence).

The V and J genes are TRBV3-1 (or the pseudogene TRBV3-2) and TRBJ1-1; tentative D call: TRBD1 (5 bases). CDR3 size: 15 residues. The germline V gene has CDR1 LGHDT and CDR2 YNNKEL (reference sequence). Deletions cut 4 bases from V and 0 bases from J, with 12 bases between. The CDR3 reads CASSRMTEMNTEAFF. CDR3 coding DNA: TGTGCCAGCAGCCGGATGACAGAAATGAACACTGAAGCTTTCTTT.

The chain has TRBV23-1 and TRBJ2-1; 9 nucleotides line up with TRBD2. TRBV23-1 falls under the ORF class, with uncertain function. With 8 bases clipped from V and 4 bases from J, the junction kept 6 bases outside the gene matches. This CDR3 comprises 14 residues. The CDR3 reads CASLGAGGYNEQFF. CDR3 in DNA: TGCGCCAGCCTCGGAGCGGGAGGATACAATGAGCAGTTCTTC.

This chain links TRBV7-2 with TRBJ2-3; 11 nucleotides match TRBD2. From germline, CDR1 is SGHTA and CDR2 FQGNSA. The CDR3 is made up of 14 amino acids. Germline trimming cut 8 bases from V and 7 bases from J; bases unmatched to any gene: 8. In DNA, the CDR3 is TGTGCCAGCGTGTCTAGCGGGAGGCCAAATACGCAGTATTTT. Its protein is CASVSSGRPNTQYF.

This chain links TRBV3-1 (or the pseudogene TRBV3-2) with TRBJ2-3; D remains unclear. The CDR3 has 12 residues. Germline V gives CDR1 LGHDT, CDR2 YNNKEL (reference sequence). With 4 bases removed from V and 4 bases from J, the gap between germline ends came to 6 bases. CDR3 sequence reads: CASSRASDTQYF. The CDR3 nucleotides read TGTGCCAGCAGCCGTGCGTCAGATACGCAGTATTTT.

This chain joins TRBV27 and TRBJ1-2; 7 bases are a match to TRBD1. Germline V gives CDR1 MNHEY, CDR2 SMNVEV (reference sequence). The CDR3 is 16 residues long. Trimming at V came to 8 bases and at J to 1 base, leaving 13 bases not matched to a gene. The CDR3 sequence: CASCQISDRFNYGYTF. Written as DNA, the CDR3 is TGTGCCAGCTGCCAAATCTCGGACAGGTTTAACTATGGCTACACCTTC.

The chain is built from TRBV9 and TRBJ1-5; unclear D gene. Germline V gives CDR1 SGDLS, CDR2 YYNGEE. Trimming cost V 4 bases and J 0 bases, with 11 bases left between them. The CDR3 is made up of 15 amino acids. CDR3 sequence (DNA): TGTGCCAGCAGCCTCTACCCCAATAGCAATCAGCCCCAGCATTTT. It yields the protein CASSLYPNSNQPQHF.

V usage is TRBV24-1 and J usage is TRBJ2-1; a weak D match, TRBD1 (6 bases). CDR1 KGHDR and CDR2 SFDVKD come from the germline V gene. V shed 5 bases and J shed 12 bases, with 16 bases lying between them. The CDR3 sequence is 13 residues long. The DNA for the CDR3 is TGTGCCACCAGTGCCAAACAGGGTCGGCGGCAGTTCTTC. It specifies CATSAKQGRRQFF.

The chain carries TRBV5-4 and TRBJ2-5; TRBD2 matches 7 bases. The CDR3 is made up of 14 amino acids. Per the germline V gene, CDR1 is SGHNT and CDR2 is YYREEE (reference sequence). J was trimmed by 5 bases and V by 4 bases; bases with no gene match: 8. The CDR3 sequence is CASSLRTREETQYF. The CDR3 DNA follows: TGTGCCAGCAGCCTCCGGACTAGGGAGGAGACCCAGTACTTC.

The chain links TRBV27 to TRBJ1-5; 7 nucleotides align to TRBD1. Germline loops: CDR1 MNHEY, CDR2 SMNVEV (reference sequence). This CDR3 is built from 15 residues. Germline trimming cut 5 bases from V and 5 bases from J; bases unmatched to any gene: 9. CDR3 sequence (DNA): TGTGCCAGCAGTCCGGACAGGATGAAGGATCAGCCCCAGCATTTT. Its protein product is CASSPDRMKDQPQHF.

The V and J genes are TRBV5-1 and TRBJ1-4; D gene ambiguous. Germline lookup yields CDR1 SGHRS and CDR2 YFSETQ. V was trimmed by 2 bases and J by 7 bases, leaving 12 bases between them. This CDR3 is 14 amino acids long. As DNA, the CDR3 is TGCGCCAGCAGCTTCGAGTTGGTCGGTGAAAAACTGTTTTTT. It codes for CASSFELVGEKLFF.

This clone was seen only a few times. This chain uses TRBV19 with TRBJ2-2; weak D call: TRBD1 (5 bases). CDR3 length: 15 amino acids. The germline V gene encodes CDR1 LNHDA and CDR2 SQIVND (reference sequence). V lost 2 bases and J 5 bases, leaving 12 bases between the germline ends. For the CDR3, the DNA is TGTGCCAGTAGTATATCCAGGGCGACAACCGGGGAGCTGTTTTTT. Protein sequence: CASSISRATTGELFF.

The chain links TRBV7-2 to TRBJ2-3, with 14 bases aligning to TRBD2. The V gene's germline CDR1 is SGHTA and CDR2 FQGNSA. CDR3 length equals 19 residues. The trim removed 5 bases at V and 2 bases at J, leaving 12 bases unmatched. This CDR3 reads CASSIRYGTSGGDTDTQYF. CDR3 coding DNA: TGTGCCAGCAGCATAAGATATGGGACTAGCGGGGGAGACACAGATACGCAGTATTTT.

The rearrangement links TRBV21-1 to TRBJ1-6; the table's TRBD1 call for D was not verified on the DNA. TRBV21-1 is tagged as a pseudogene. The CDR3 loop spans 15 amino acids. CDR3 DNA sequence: TGTGCCAGCAGCAAAGCCGGGACAGGGGATTCACCCCTCCACTTT. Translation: CASSKAGTGDSPLHF.

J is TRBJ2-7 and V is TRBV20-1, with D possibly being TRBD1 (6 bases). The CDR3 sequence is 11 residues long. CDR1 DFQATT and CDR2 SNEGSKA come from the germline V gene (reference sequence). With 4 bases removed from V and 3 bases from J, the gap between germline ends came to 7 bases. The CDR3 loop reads CSAKQGYEQYF. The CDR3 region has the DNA TGCAGTGCTAAACAGGGCTACGAGCAGTACTTC.

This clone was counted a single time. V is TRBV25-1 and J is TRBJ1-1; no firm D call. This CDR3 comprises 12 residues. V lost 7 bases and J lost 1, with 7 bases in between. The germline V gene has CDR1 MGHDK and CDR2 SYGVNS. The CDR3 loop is CASKGANTEAFF. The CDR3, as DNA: TGTGCCAGCAAGGGAGCGAACACTGAAGCTTTCTTT.